These T cell receptor beta chains were read from a single sample in a study of post-analysis software for immune sequencing data. TCRdb independently ran MiXCR on the PCR reads; one entry per CDR3 protein. The table lists about 200,000 distinct CDR3 sequences, over 25% of them singletons, with 3% to 3.5% in the top ten. The sample taken for sequencing was blood. The receptors stem from a girl between 2 and 17 years old with multiple sclerosis. Both conserved end residues are part of each CDR3. The order of the fields is clone size, CDR3 length, J gene, D gene, V gene, CDR3 DNA, CDR3 protein. The D gene is left open where the match is weak. Not every row has a clone size; where given, it reads once, few, many or a size class.

>few|15|TRBJ1-5|TRBD1|TRBV6-6
TGTGCCAGCAGACGGACAGGGGGCGAAGATCAGCCCCAGCATTTT
CASRRTGGEDQPQHF
>many|13|TRBJ1-2|.|TRBV25-1
TGTGCCAGTTGCCCGGTAGGATTCTATGGCTACACCTTC
CASCPVGFYGYTF
>many|12|TRBJ2-7|.|TRBV28
TGTGCCAGCAGTTTCCAGAACTACGAGCAGTACTTC
CASSFQNYEQYF
>few|13|TRBJ1-6|.|TRBV12-3/TRBV12-4
TGTGCCAGCAGTTTTCTTGGCCCCTCACCCCTCCACTTT
CASSFLGPSPLHF
>few|14|TRBJ1-1|.|TRBV29-1
TGCAGCGTTGAAGTAAAGGTTTGGGACACTGAAGCTTTCTTT
CSVEVKVWDTEAFF
>many|12|TRBJ2-7|TRBD1|TRBV20-1
TGCAGTGCTGAGGGGACAGTCTACGAGCAGTACTTC
CSAEGTVYEQYF
>many|12|TRBJ2-7|.|TRBV12-3/TRBV12-4
TGTGCCAGCAGTAGGGGATACCACGAGCAGTACTTC
CASSRGYHEQYF
>.|12|TRBJ2-7|.|TRBV28
TGTACCAGCAGTTTACCAGGGTACGAGCAGTACTTC
CTSSLPGYEQYF
>few|13|TRBJ2-7|TRBD1|TRBV29-1
TGCAGTGGGGCGGACAGGGCTTCCTACGAGCAGTACTTC
CSGADRASYEQYF
>many|15|TRBJ2-7|.|TRBV14
TGTGCCAGCAGCCAGACACCCACCAACATCTACGAGCAGTACTTC
CASSQTPTNIYEQYF
>many|17|TRBJ2-1|TRBD2|TRBV24-1
TGTGCCACCAGTGATCGCGATAGCGGGAGACCCCCCAATGAGCAGTTCTTC
CATSDRDSGRPPNEQFF
>many|14|TRBJ1-5|.|TRBV6-2/TRBV6-3
TGTGCCAGCAGCATCCGGGACGGCAATCAGCCCCAGCATTTT
CASSIRDGNQPQHF
>.|15|TRBJ2-6|.|TRBV5-6
TGTGCCAGCAGCTTAAGGCTCTCTGGGGCCAACGTCCTGACTTTC
CASSLRLSGANVLTF
>many|14|TRBJ2-1|TRBD2|TRBV28
TGTGCCAGCAGTTTAAGGCTAGCGGTTGATGAGCAGTTCTTC
CASSLRLAVDEQFF